Presented here are 24 T cell receptor beta chains from one specimen sequenced in a study of blood T cells in healthy people across ages. Together with a sample-barcoded 5' primer, a J-beta primer mix was included in a second PCR lasting about 7 to 11 cycles. TCRdb called the 5' RACE reads again in MiXCR, with one record for every CDR3 protein. The table includes over 1,500,000 distinct CDR3 sequences, around 48% detected once. The sequencing input was blood. All receptors come from a woman between 35 and 50 years old in good health.

The chain links TRBV6-2 or TRBV6-3 to TRBJ2-1; D is unresolved. The CDR3 runs 12 residues. Trimming removed 8 bases at V and 2 bases at J, with 7 bases between. Germline V CDR1 and CDR2: MNHEY, SVGEGT. The chain's CDR3 is CASGRPYNEQFF. The CDR3, as DNA: TGTGCCAGCGGCAGACCCTACAATGAGCAGTTCTTC.

The chain joins TRBV28 to TRBJ2-3, with 9 nucleotides matching TRBD1. V lost 2 bases and J lost 5; bases outside the gene matches: 5. The CDR3 runs to 15 residues. Germline CDR1 reads MDHEN; CDR2 reads SYDVKM. The CDR3 protein is CASSLGDRAQDTQYF. The CDR3 DNA reads TGTGCCAGCAGTTTAGGGGACAGGGCACAAGATACGCAGTATTTT. Drawing the rest from reference TRBV28 and TRBJ2-3, the complete variable domain is DVKVTQSSRYLVKRTGEKVFLECVQDMDHENMFWYRQDPGLGLRLIYFSYDVKMKEKGDIPEGYSVSREKKERFSLILESASTNQTSMYLCASSLGDRAQDTQYFGPGTRLTVL.

This rearrangement joins TRBV20-1 to TRBJ1-2; weak D call: TRBD1 (5 bases). The CDR3 has 14 amino acids. CDR1 DFQATT and CDR2 SNEGSKA come from the germline V gene (reference sequence). Trimming shortened V by 4 bases and J by 4 bases, and 16 bases separated the two germline ends. The DNA for the CDR3 is TGCAGTGCTAAAAGACGGGGGGAAGCCTATGGCTACACCTTC. This codes for CSAKRRGEAYGYTF.

This clonotype was counted between two and nine times. J is TRBJ2-3 and V is TRBV7-2; tentatively, D is TRBD1 (6 bases). V dropped 5 bases and J dropped 6 bases, with 21 bases sitting between them. The CDR3 runs 16 residues. Germline V CDR1 and CDR2: SGHTA, FQGNSA. In DNA, the CDR3 is TGTGCCAGCAGCCTAGGGGGACACCACTCAACGGATACGCAGTATTTT. Protein: CASSLGGHHSTDTQYF. Variable domain in full (rest from reference TRBV7-2 and TRBJ2-3): GAGVSQSPSNKVTEKGKDVELRCDPISGHTALYWYRQSLGQGLEFLIYFQGNSAPDKSGLPSDRFSAERTGGSVSTLTIQRTQQEDSAVYLCASSLGGHHSTDTQYFGPGTRLTVL.

The chain couples TRBV9 to TRBJ2-1; D assignment may be TRBD1 or TRBD2 (5 bases each). The CDR3 has 15 residues. The V gene lost 2 bases and the J gene lost 5 bases, with 14 bases spanning the gap. CDR1 and CDR2 (germline): SGDLS, YYNGEE. The CDR3 sequence is CASSVLQVGDNEQFF. CDR3 in DNA: TGTGCCAGCAGCGTCCTACAGGTCGGGGACAATGAGCAGTTCTTC.

This rearrangement joins TRBV7-2 to TRBJ2-7; D ambiguous. The germline V gene encodes CDR1 SGHTA and CDR2 FQGNSA. This CDR3 has 15 amino acids. V shed 2 bases and J shed 3 bases, with 14 bases lying between them. CDR3 nucleotide sequence: TGTGCCAGCAGCTTAAAAGGGCCCGTGCACTACGAGCAGTACTTC. Translated, it gives CASSLKGPVHYEQYF.

The J gene is TRBJ1-2, the V gene TRBV7-2; 8 nucleotides line up with TRBD1. The CDR3 is made up of 15 amino acids. With 4 bases clipped from V and 4 bases from J, the junction kept 8 bases outside the gene matches. From germline, CDR1 is SGHTA and CDR2 FQGNSA. The CDR3 DNA follows: TGTGCCAGCAGCTCACATCTAACAGGGGGCTATGGCTACACCTTC. Translation gives CASSSHLTGGYGYTF.

As for this clonotype: An end of the junction does not agree with germline; a read error may underlie this. The V and J genes are TRBV5-6 and TRBJ2-5, with D uncertain. Germline V lookup: CDR1 SGHDT, CDR2 YYEEEE. This CDR3 has 14 residues. CDR3 loop: CASSLGILQETLYF. CDR3 DNA sequence: TGTGCCAGCAGCTTGGGGATCCTACAAGAGACCCTGTACTTC.

CDR3 in DNA: TGTGCCAGCAGCCTTCTGGCCGGAAGACAAGAGACCCAGTACTTC. This gives the protein CASSLLAGRQETQYF. The chain combines TRBV3-1 with TRBJ2-5, with D uncertain. The CDR3 has 15 amino acids. From germline, CDR1 is LGHDT and CDR2 YNNKEL (reference sequence). V lost 4 bases and J 2 bases, leaving 14 bases between the germline ends.

This chain links TRBV10-3 with TRBJ1-2; TRBD1 agrees at 9 bases. Germline V gene sequence: CDR1 ENHRY, CDR2 SYGVKD. V shed 0 bases, J shed 4 bases, and the junction held 9 bases outside the gene matches. The CDR3 contains 17 residues. The CDR3 spells CAISESGARGQGYGYTF. CDR3 sequence (DNA): TGTGCCATCAGTGAGTCGGGCGCCAGGGGACAGGGCTATGGCTACACCTTC.

This rearrangement joins TRBV12-3 or TRBV12-4 to TRBJ2-1; 9 bases agree with TRBD1. With 5 bases clipped from V and 10 bases from J, the junction kept 15 bases outside the gene matches. The CDR3 is made up of 16 amino acids. The CDR3 spells CASSRRKVQGAREQFF. In DNA, the CDR3 is TGTGCCAGCAGTCGGAGAAAAGTACAGGGGGCTCGGGAGCAGTTCTTC.

The CDR3: CASSSGTPGRKLFF. CDR3 in DNA: TGTGCCAGCAGTTCCGGGACACCGGGGAGAAAACTGTTTTTT. V gene TRBV27 combines with J gene TRBJ1-4; maybe TRBD1 (6 bases). Per germline, CDR1 MNHEY and CDR2 SMNVEV (reference sequence). The V end was cut by 4 bases, the J end by 10 bases, with 16 bases between. The length of the CDR3 is 14 residues.

V usage is TRBV6-5 and J usage is TRBJ2-1; 14 nucleotides match TRBD2. The germline CDR1 and CDR2 sequences are MNHEY and SVGAGI. V gave up 2 bases and J gave up 8 bases; unmatched junction bases: 2. This CDR3 region has 15 residues. This CDR3 reads CASSYGTSGGYEQFF. The DNA of the CDR3 is TGTGCCAGCAGTTACGGGACTAGCGGGGGTTATGAGCAGTTCTTC.

The chain uses TRBV5-1 and TRBJ2-1; 7 nucleotides agree with TRBD1. CDR3 size: 15 residues. V shed 0 bases and J 7 bases; nucleotides not matched to a gene: 7. Germline V gene data show CDR1 as SGHRS and CDR2 as YFSETQ. CDR3 loop: CASSLVPGTVNEQFF. DNA for the CDR3: TGCGCCAGCAGCTTGGTCCCCGGGACAGTTAATGAGCAGTTCTTC.

The gene calls are TRBV14 and TRBJ2-7, with D possibly matching TRBD1 (6 bases). This CDR3 spans 16 amino acids. V was cut by 4 bases and J by 0 bases, with 16 bases left in between. In germline, CDR1 is SGHDN, CDR2 FVKESK. The CDR3, as DNA: TGTGCCAGCAGCCTTCAAGGGGGAGCCCTCTCCTACGAGCAGTACTTC. Encoded protein: CASSLQGGALSYEQYF. The whole variable domain, remainder taken from reference TRBV14 and TRBJ2-7, is EAGVTQFPSHSVIEKGQTVTLRCDPISGHDNLYWYRRVMGKEIKFLLHFVKESKQDESGMPNNRFLAERTGGTYSTLKVQPAELEDSGVYFCASSLQGGALSYEQYFGPGTRLTVT.

This clonotype turned up a few times. The V call is TRBV27, the J call TRBJ1-5; TRBD1 agrees at 7 bases. V lost 8 bases, J lost 2 bases, and 12 bases stayed unmatched. Germline CDR1 MNHEY, CDR2 SMNVEV (reference sequence). There are 16 residues in the CDR3. The CDR3 sequence is CASGDRVGTGNQPQHF. DNA for the CDR3: TGTGCCAGCGGTGACAGGGTTGGTACGGGCAATCAGCCCCAGCATTTT.

The chain links TRBV7-6 to TRBJ2-1, with TRBD2 matching 11 bases. This CDR3 has 18 residues. J gave up 4 bases and V 2 bases, and 10 bases lay outside the gene matches. Looked up from germline, CDR1 is SGHVS and CDR2 is FNYEAQ. CDR3 residues: CASSLYPSGGKPYNEQFF. CDR3 nucleotides: TGTGCCAGCAGCTTATACCCTAGCGGGGGGAAACCATACAATGAGCAGTTCTTC.

The V call is TRBV7-9, the J call TRBJ1-2; D not resolved. From germline, CDR1 is SEHNR and CDR2 FQNEAQ (reference sequence). The CDR3 loop spans 14 amino acids. V was shortened by 5 bases and J by 2 bases, with 12 bases between the two germline ends. The CDR3 sequence is CASSVPEYNYGYTF. CDR3 sequence (DNA): TGTGCCAGCAGCGTTCCGGAATACAACTATGGCTACACCTTC.

The chain uses TRBV28 and TRBJ2-7; D may be TRBD1 or TRBD2 (6 bases each). The CDR3 is 15 amino acids. The germline V and J ends were trimmed by 6 bases and 0 bases, with 15 bases remaining between them. Germline V gives CDR1 MDHEN, CDR2 SYDVKM. The CDR3 nucleotides are TGTGCCAGCAGCACCCGGGGGCCCCCCTCCTACGAGCAGTACTTC. Protein sequence: CASSTRGPPSYEQYF.

In this sample, this clonotype turned up a few times. The rearrangement joins TRBV5-1 to TRBJ1-2, with 8 bases identical to TRBD1. V shed 0 bases, J shed 8 bases, and the junction held 9 bases outside the gene matches. Germline-derived CDR1 and CDR2 are SGHRS and YFSETQ. This CDR3 contains 15 residues. The CDR3 coding sequence is TGCGCCAGCAGCTTGGCCTCGGACAGGGCGGGAGGCTACACCTTC. Its translation is CASSLASDRAGGYTF.

This clonotype showed up just once. The chain employs TRBV10-3 and TRBJ2-5; TRBD2 aligns across 11 bases. Germline V CDR1 and CDR2: ENHRY, SYGVKD. The V segment lost 4 bases and the J segment 5 bases; nucleotides outside the gene matches: 6. This CDR3 is built from 15 residues. CDR3 nucleotide sequence: TGTGCCATCAGTGTTAGCGGGGGGGCCTGGGAGACCCAGTACTTC. This gives the protein CAISVSGGAWETQYF.

This clonotype has only a few counts. This chain connects TRBV4-3 to TRBJ1-2; 8 positions match TRBD1. The CDR3 covers 16 residues. Trimming cost V 3 bases and J 0 bases; bases outside gene matches: 6. Germline CDR1 is LGHNA and CDR2 is YSLEER. CDR3 in DNA: TGCGCCAGCAGCCAGGAGGGACAGGCTTCTAACTATGGCTACACCTTC. This gives the protein CASSQEGQASNYGYTF.

The CDR3 protein is CASRKTGVGGYTF. The CDR3 DNA reads TGTGCCAGCAGGAAGACAGGAGTCGGTGGCTACACCTTC. The chain employs TRBV6-4 and TRBJ1-2, with D perhaps TRBD1 (6 bases). Per the germline V gene, CDR1 is MRHNA and CDR2 is SNTAGT. The CDR3 is made up of 13 amino acids. Trimming removed 6 bases from V and 7 bases from J, with 15 bases in between.

The chain combines TRBV29-1 with TRBJ1-2, with D hard to call. The CDR3 loop spans 14 amino acids. Looked up from germline, CDR1 is SQVTM and CDR2 is ANQGSEA. V was pared by 0 bases and J by 4 bases, with 12 bases between. This chain's CDR3 is CSVEDDRGGYGYTF. In DNA form, the CDR3 reads TGCAGCGTTGAAGATGATCGGGGAGGCTATGGCTACACCTTC.